This TCR beta chain came from a study of T-cell reconstitution after alpha-beta-depleted transplantation in children. This sample's TCRbeta library carried unique molecular identifier barcodes. TCRdb re-derived calls from the PCR reads in MiXCR, one entry per CDR3 protein. Found here are under 35,000 distinct CDR3 sequences, 5% to 7% of them singletons; the top ten hold about 7.3%. Points from the study as a whole: There were some patients whose high TCRbeta diversity at day 60 came from surviving recipient T cells and thymic progenitors. Several hundred expanded graft clones reportedly gave rise to the alpha-beta T cells present about two months after transplant. T-cell counts and diversity at one year following transplant were attributed mainly to newly produced T cells.

By share, this clonotype counts as medium-sized. The antigen is not known. V was clipped by 3 bases and J by 5 bases; unmatched bases: 4. The CDR3 has 14 residues. Germline assignment: CDR1 SGHRS and CDR2 YFSETQ. This sample comprised PBMCs, mostly from graft donor cells, obtained 180 days after TCRalphabeta/CD19-depleted stem cell transplant. The source is a male patient between 5 and 17 years old who had a stem cell transplant for acute myeloid leukemia, so the T cells may come from the graft donor. The gene calls are TRBV5-1 and TRBJ2-7, with TRBD1 identical over 11 bases. The CDR3 loop reads CASSWGQGGDEQYF. CDR3 nucleotide sequence: TGCGCCAGCAGCTGGGGACAGGGGGGCGACGAGCAGTACTTC.